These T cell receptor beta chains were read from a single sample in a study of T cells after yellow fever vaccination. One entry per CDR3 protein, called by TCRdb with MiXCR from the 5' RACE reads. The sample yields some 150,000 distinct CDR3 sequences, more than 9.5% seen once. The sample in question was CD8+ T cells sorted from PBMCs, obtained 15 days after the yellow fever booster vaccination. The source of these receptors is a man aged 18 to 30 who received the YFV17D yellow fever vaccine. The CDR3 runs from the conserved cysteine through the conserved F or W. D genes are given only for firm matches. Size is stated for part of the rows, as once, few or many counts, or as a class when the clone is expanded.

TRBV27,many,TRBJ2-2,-,TGTGCCAGCAGTTTATTTGGGGGGGCGAGCGGGGAGCTGTTTTTT,CASSLFGGASGELFF
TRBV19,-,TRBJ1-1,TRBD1,TGTGCCAGTAGTATCGACAGGGTTCGGATTTACACTGAAGCTTTCTTT,CASSIDRVRIYTEAFF
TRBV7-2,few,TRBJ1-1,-,TGTGCCAGCAGCTCGGGACACCTTGGGAACACTGAAGCTTTCTTT,CASSSGHLGNTEAFF
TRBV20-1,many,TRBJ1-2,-,TGCAGTGCTAGAGCCTATGGCTACACCTTC,CSARAYGYTF
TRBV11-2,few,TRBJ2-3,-,TGTGCCAGCAGCTTTTACCCAGATACGCAGTATTTT,CASSFYPDTQYF
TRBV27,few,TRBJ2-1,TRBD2,TGTGCCAGCAGTTACCTAGCGGGGTCTGATGAGCAGTTCTTC,CASSYLAGSDEQFF
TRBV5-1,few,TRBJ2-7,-,TGCGCCAGCAGCATAGACTACGCCTACGAGCAGTACTTC,CASSIDYAYEQYF
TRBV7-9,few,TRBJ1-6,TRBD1,TGTGCCAGCAGCTTCGACAGGGCAGAGATAGGCTCCTATAATTCACCCCTCCACTTT,CASSFDRAEIGSYNSPLHF
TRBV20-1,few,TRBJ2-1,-,TGCAGTGCCCCCACCGGGCTAGCCTCCTACAATGAGCAGTTCTTC,CSAPTGLASYNEQFF
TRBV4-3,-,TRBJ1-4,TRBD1,TGCGCCAGCAGCCAAGACAGACAGGGTGGTAATGAAAAACTGTTTTTT,CASSQDRQGGNEKLFF
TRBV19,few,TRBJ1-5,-,TGTGCCAGTAGTGGCGGGGGGTGGCTAAATCAGCCCCAGCATTTT,CASSGGGWLNQPQHF
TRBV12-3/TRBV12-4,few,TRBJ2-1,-,TGTGCCAGCAGTCTTGGGACAGCGGGTCGCAATGAGCAGTTCTTC,CASSLGTAGRNEQFF
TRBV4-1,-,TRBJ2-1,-,TGCGCCAGCAGCCAGGGCGGCTCGCTGTTGGAGCAGTTCTTC,CASSQGGSLLEQFF
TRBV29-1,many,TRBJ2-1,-,TGCAGCGTTGAAGAAATGCTTGTAGGGCCTGAGCAGTTCTTC,CSVEEMLVGPEQFF
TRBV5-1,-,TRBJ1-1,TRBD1,TGCGCCAGCAGCTTGGCGGGGACAGACGGGTACACTGAAGCTTTCTTT,CASSLAGTDGYTEAFF
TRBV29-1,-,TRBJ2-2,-,TGCAGCGTTGAAGTAGGGTCCGGGGAGCTGTTTTTT,CSVEVGSGELFF
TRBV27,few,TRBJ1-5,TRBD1,TGTGCCAGCAGTTTATCGCGGACAGGCCGCGGTCAGCCCCAGCATTTT,CASSLSRTGRGQPQHF